This is a list of T cell receptor beta chains from one sample in a study of blood T cell repertoires in COVID-19. Generated by immunoSEQ multiplex PCR, the TCRdb table keeps only in-frame clones and is missing some. The sample has roughly 60,000 clones, roughly 88% seen once. Sequencing was performed on peripheral blood. These receptors were obtained from a man aged 50 to 59 with active COVID-19. CDR3s include the opening cysteine and the closing phenylalanine or tryptophan. D genes are given only for firm matches. Clone sizes are given selectively: once, few, many, or a class where the clone is expanded.

clone_size	j_call	v_call	d_call	cdr3_aa	cdr3_nt
.	TRBJ1-3	TRBV5-4	.	CASSVRGFTSGNTIYF	TGTGCCAGCAGCGTTCGAGGATTTACCTCTGGAAACACCATATATTTT
.	TRBJ2-1	TRBV2	.	CASSDRGAGATNEQFF	TGTGCCAGCAGTGACCGGGGGGCTGGGGCTACCAATGAGCAGTTCTTC
.	TRBJ2-7	TRBV6-5	.	CASSSQGRNGGYEQYF	TGTGCCAGCAGTTCGCAAGGACGGAACGGAGGCTACGAGCAGTACTTC
.	TRBJ1-1	TRBV7-8	TRBD1	CASSLTGGTEAFF	TGTGCCAGCAGCTTGACAGGGGGCACTGAAGCTTTCTTT
few	TRBJ2-7	TRBV12-3/TRBV12-4	.	CASSLKDSYEQYF	TGTGCCAGCAGTTTAAAGGACTCATACGAGCAGTACTTC
.	TRBJ1-3	TRBV9	TRBD1	CASSGAGGPISGNTIYF	TGTGCCAGCAGCGGTGCAGGGGGCCCTATCTCTGGAAACACCATATATTTT
.	TRBJ2-3	TRBV6-5	.	CASSYSPGTDTQYF	TGTGCCAGCAGTTACTCGCCAGGGACAGATACGCAGTATTTT
.	TRBJ2-1	TRBV5-6	.	CASSERSSDFYNEQFF	TGTGCCAGCAGCGAAAGGAGTAGTGATTTCTACAATGAGCAGTTCTTC
once	TRBJ2-3	TRBV6-5	.	CASKEGAGTDTQYF	TGTGCCAGCAAGGAGGGGGCGGGCACAGATACGCAGTATTTT
.	TRBJ2-6	TRBV5-1	TRBD1	CASSKGQPAANVLTF	TGCGCCAGCAGCAAGGGACAGCCCGCGGCCAACGTCCTGACTTTC
.	TRBJ1-2	TRBV14	TRBD1	CASSQNRDRGLYGYTF	TGTGCCAGCAGCCAGAACCGGGACAGGGGGCTCTATGGCTACACCTTC
.	TRBJ2-7	TRBV19	TRBD2	CASSMRGGYEQYF	TGTGCCAGTAGTATGCGGGGGGGCTACGAGCAGTACTTC
few	TRBJ2-7	TRBV7-2	.	CASSRSYEQYF	TGTGCCAGCAGCCGCTCCTACGAGCAGTACTTC
.	TRBJ1-6	TRBV12-5	.	CASGSTQGNSPLHF	TGTGCTAGTGGTTCCACACAGGGTAATTCACCCCTCCACTTT
.	TRBJ1-2	TRBV12-3/TRBV12-4	.	CASSYQGLGYTF	TGTGCCAGCAGTTACCAGGGGTTAGGCTACACCTTC
.	TRBJ2-3	TRBV19	.	CASSISRGDTQYF	TGTGCCAGTAGTATAAGCAGGGGAGATACGCAGTATTTT
once	TRBJ2-1	TRBV11-2	TRBD1	CASSSSTGPGNEQFF	TGTGCCAGCAGCTCCTCGACAGGGCCGGGGAATGAGCAGTTCTTC
.	TRBJ2-2	TRBV7-8	.	CASSLAAHANTGELFF	TGTGCCAGCAGCTTGGCGGCCCACGCGAACACCGGGGAGCTGTTTTTT
once	TRBJ1-2	TRBV7-2	TRBD1	CASSLARTGGPGYTF	TGTGCCAGCAGCTTAGCTCGGACAGGGGGCCCGGGCTACACCTTC
.	TRBJ1-5	TRBV30	.	CACAGGRSNQPQHF	TGTGCCTGCGCGGGGGGGAGAAGCAATCAGCCCCAGCATTTT
.	TRBJ2-3	TRBV15	TRBD1	CATSLGQGIGSTDTQYF	TGTGCCACCAGCCTAGGACAGGGAATTGGAAGCACAGATACGCAGTATTTT
.	TRBJ2-7	TRBV25-1	TRBD2	CASSVSGGANYEQYF	TGTGCCAGCAGTGTTAGCGGGGGAGCTAACTACGAGCAGTACTTC
.	TRBJ2-1	TRBV6-1	TRBD2	CASSEALGGGQFF	TGTGCCAGCAGTGAAGCGCTTGGGGGGGGGCAGTTCTTC
.	TRBJ2-3	TRBV25-1	TRBD2	CASSVRGAGTDTQYF	TGTGCCAGCAGTGTGCGGGGGGCGGGCACAGATACGCAGTATTTT
once	TRBJ1-5	TRBV6-2/TRBV6-3	.	CASSKTGLSNQPQHF	TGTGCCAGCAGCAAAACAGGGCTTAGCAATCAGCCCCAGCATTTT
.	TRBJ2-3	TRBV6-6	.	CASRHAATDTQYF	TGTGCCAGCAGGCACGCGGCCACAGATACGCAGTATTTT
.	TRBJ2-4	TRBV7-8	TRBD1	CASSLTGGKNIQYF	TGTGCCAGCAGCCTCACAGGGGGCAAAAACATTCAGTACTTC
.	TRBJ2-3	TRBV19	.	CASSIPGDTQYF	TGTGCCAGTAGTATTCCGGGGGATACGCAGTATTTT
.	TRBJ2-5	TRBV2	TRBD2	CASSPREGMGETQYF	TGTGCCAGCAGTCCACGGGAGGGTATGGGAGAGACCCAGTACTTC
.	TRBJ2-5	TRBV7-9	TRBD2	CASSSIAGEQETQYF	TGTGCCAGCAGCTCTATAGCGGGGGAGCAAGAGACCCAGTACTTC
.	TRBJ1-2	TRBV25-1	.	CASSESGGSNGYTF	TGTGCCAGCAGTGAATCCGGGGGGTCTAACGGCTACACCTTC
.	TRBJ1-4	TRBV6-5	.	CASQSRGNEKLFF	TGTGCCAGTCAGTCCCGGGGGAATGAAAAACTGTTTTTT
.	TRBJ1-2	TRBV7-3	TRBD1	CASSEGQGNGYTF	TGTGCCAGCAGCGAAGGACAGGGTAATGGCTACACCTTC
.	TRBJ2-3	TRBV6-6	TRBD1	CASSGGQVSTDTQYF	TGTGCCAGCAGTGGGGGACAGGTTAGCACAGATACGCAGTATTTT
few	TRBJ1-5	TRBV2	.	CASSYRDSNQPQHF	TGTGCCAGCAGTTACAGGGATAGCAATCAGCCCCAGCATTTT
.	TRBJ2-3	TRBV2	.	CASSARTSTDTQYF	TGTGCCAGCAGTGCCCGGACTAGCACAGATACGCAGTATTTT
.	TRBJ2-5	TRBV5-5	TRBD2	CASSLKERGAGETQYF	TGTGCCAGCAGCTTGAAAGAGCGGGGCGCCGGTGAGACCCAGTACTTC
.	TRBJ2-5	TRBV5-1	TRBD1	CASSLWTGSQETQYF	TGCGCCAGCAGCCTGTGGACAGGGAGCCAAGAGACCCAGTACTTC
.	TRBJ1-2	TRBV25-1	TRBD1	CASSEQDRGNYGYTF	TGTGCCAGCAGTGAACAGGACAGGGGGAACTATGGCTACACCTTC
once	TRBJ1-1	TRBV19	TRBD1	CASSISRRGGPEAFF	TGTGCCAGTAGTATAAGTCGTAGAGGGGGCCCTGAAGCTTTCTTT
.	TRBJ2-3	TRBV7-3	TRBD2	CASSLIAGASTDTQYF	TGTGCCAGCAGCCTAATAGCGGGGGCGAGCACAGATACGCAGTATTTT
.	TRBJ2-3	TRBV1	.	CTSSQVTSETSTDTQYF	TGCACCAGCAGCCAAGTAACTAGCGAGACTAGCACAGATACGCAGTATTTT
.	TRBJ1-2	TRBV2	TRBD1	CASSGGTGRTPYGYTF	TGTGCCAGCAGCGGCGGGACAGGGAGGACGCCCTATGGCTACACCTTC
.	TRBJ2-2	TRBV5-1	.	CASSSGNTGELFF	TGCGCCAGCAGTAGCGGGAACACCGGGGAGCTGTTTTTT
once	TRBJ1-5	TRBV12-3/TRBV12-4	.	CASRQANQPQHF	TGTGCCAGCAGGCAGGCTAATCAGCCCCAGCATTTT
.	TRBJ1-2	TRBV12-5	.	CASGPTLVRRNYGYTF	TGTGCTAGTGGCCCCACCTTGGTCAGGAGGAACTATGGCTACACCTTC
once	TRBJ2-7	TRBV11-2	TRBD2	CASSYGGGPYYEQYF	TGTGCCAGCAGCTACGGGGGGGGGCCGTACTACGAGCAGTACTTC
.	TRBJ2-2	TRBV19	TRBD2	CASAKLAGAVGELFF	TGTGCCAGTGCAAAACTAGCGGGGGCGGTCGGGGAGCTGTTTTTT
.	TRBJ2-7	TRBV5-1	TRBD1	CASRDQGQGIEQYF	TGCGCCAGCAGAGACCAGGGACAGGGGATAGAGCAGTACTTC
.	TRBJ2-6	TRBV5-1	TRBD1	CASSLTGGALISGANVLTF	TGCGCCAGCAGCTTAACAGGGGGCGCCCTAATCTCTGGGGCCAACGTCCTGACTTTC
few	TRBJ2-7	TRBV10-3	TRBD1	CAIDSGQGDHEQYF	TGTGCCATCGATTCGGGACAGGGCGACCACGAGCAGTACTTC
.	TRBJ1-4	TRBV7-2	TRBD1	CASSWGDRGYEKLFF	TGTGCCAGCAGCTGGGGGGACAGGGGGTACGAAAAACTGTTTTTT
.	TRBJ2-7	TRBV15	TRBD2	CATSRERGLSYEQYF	TGTGCCACCAGCAGGGAGCGGGGCCTCTCCTACGAGCAGTACTTC
.	TRBJ2-5	TRBV11-2	TRBD1	CASSSLTGARETQYF	TGTGCCAGCAGCTCCTTAACAGGGGCGCGGGAGACCCAGTACTTC
.	TRBJ2-3	TRBV9	TRBD1	CASSARRRTGSGPDTQYF	TGTGCCAGCAGCGCGAGGCGGAGGACAGGGTCAGGACCAGATACGCAGTATTTT